These 9 T cell receptor beta chains originate from one sample sequenced in a study of CD8+CD57+ T cells in acquired aplastic anemia. TCR beta VDJ combinations and CDR3 sequences were profiled from genomic DNA. TCRdb fed the reads into MiXCR, producing one record per CDR3 protein. The sample carries 35,000 to 50,000 distinct CDR3 sequences, about 65% recorded once. The sample taken for sequencing was sorted CD4+, CD8+, or CD8+CD57+ T cells (not recorded which) from PBMCs. Every receptor here comes from a human donor in good health, serving as a control.

The chain joins TRBV12-3 or TRBV12-4 to TRBJ1-1; D is perhaps TRBD1 (6 bases). V was cut by 5 bases and J by 4 bases, with 11 bases left in between. The CDR3 is 13 residues long. The CDR3 spells CASSRTGTTEAFF. The CDR3 nucleotides are TGTGCCAGCAGTCGTACAGGGACCACTGAAGCTTTCTTT.

This chain uses TRBV2 with TRBJ1-6; D remains ambiguous. The germline V gene encodes CDR1 SNHLY and CDR2 FYNNEI. The V and J ends lost 3 bases and 9 bases respectively, with 9 bases between them. There are 13 residues in the CDR3. CDR3 protein: CASSDQYLSPLHF. DNA of the CDR3: TGTGCCAGCAGTGACCAATACCTTTCACCCCTCCACTTT. The full variable domain, with the rest looked up from reference TRBV2 and TRBJ1-6, is EPEVTQTPSHQVTQMGQEVILRCVPISNHLYFYWYRQILGQKVEFLVSFYNNEISEKSEIFDDQFSVERPDGSNFTLKIRSTKLEDSAMYFCASSDQYLSPLHFGNGTRLTVT.

V is TRBV27 and J is TRBJ1-1, with D possibly being TRBD1 (5 bases). The CDR3 loop spans 16 amino acids. Germline CDR1 and CDR2: MNHEY and SMNVEV (reference sequence). The V gene lost 5 bases and the J gene lost 3 bases, with 19 bases spanning the gap. CDR3 residues: CASSPLAGWSDTEAFF. For the CDR3, the DNA is TGTGCCAGCAGTCCCCTGGCAGGGTGGTCTGACACTGAAGCTTTCTTT.

The chain has TRBV2 and TRBJ2-1, with 10 bases aligning to TRBD2. The germline V gene has CDR1 SNHLY and CDR2 FYNNEI. The junction had 6 bases not matched to a gene; V was cut back by 7 bases and J by 3 bases. The CDR3 is 15 residues long. DNA of the CDR3: TGTGCCAGCATTCTAGGACTAGCGGACTACAATGAGCAGTTCTTC. It is translated as CASILGLADYNEQFF.

The chain employs TRBV2 and TRBJ1-1, with 7 bases aligning to TRBD1. Germline V gives CDR1 SNHLY, CDR2 FYNNEI. The CDR3 extends over 13 amino acids. After removal of 5 bases from V and 5 bases from J, the junction contained 5 bases not matched to a gene. CDR3 coding DNA: TGTGCCAGCAGTAACAGGGGTATGACTGAAGCTTTCTTT. Encoded protein: CASSNRGMTEAFF.

The rearrangement joins TRBV2 to TRBJ1-1; D not certain. V gave up 1 base and J gave up 7 bases, with 7 bases separating them. This CDR3 has 12 residues. Looked up from germline, CDR1 is SNHLY and CDR2 is FYNNEI. This CDR3 reads CASSEGNDEAFF. The CDR3 nucleotides read TGTGCCAGCAGTGAAGGGAATGATGAAGCTTTCTTT. The entire variable domain, with the rest obtained from reference TRBV2 and TRBJ1-1, is as follows: EPEVTQTPSHQVTQMGQEVILRCVPISNHLYFYWYRQILGQKVEFLVSFYNNEISEKSEIFDDQFSVERPDGSNFTLKIRSTKLEDSAMYFCASSEGNDEAFFGQGTRLTVV.

The chain uses TRBV20-1 and TRBJ1-1, with 8 nucleotides matching TRBD1. The CDR3 covers 12 residues. The germline gives CDR1 DFQATT, CDR2 SNEGSKA (reference sequence). V gave up 6 bases and J gave up 4 bases; unmatched junction bases: 4. CDR3 amino acids: CSAWDRSTEAFF. CDR3 nucleotide sequence: TGCAGTGCCTGGGACAGGTCCACTGAAGCTTTCTTT.

This clonotype was seen at least ten times. The V gene is TRBV4-3, the J gene TRBJ2-7; D possibly corresponds to TRBD1 (7 bases). Trimming took 2 bases from V and 3 from J, leaving 11 bases between them. There are 14 residues in the CDR3. Germline lookup yields CDR1 LGHNA and CDR2 YSLEER. CDR3 loop: CASSQYRGLYEQYF. The CDR3 nucleotides are TGCGCCAGCAGCCAATACAGGGGACTCTACGAGCAGTACTTC.

CDR3 region: CASSNGAEQYF. CDR3 DNA: TGTGCCAGCAGTAACGGGGCCGAGCAGTACTTC. The chain combines TRBV6-5 with TRBJ2-7, with D perhaps assigned TRBD1 or TRBD2 (5 bases each). This CDR3 is 11 amino acids long. Trimming cost V 5 bases and J 6 bases, with 8 bases left between them. Germline CDR1 MNHEY, CDR2 SVGAGI.